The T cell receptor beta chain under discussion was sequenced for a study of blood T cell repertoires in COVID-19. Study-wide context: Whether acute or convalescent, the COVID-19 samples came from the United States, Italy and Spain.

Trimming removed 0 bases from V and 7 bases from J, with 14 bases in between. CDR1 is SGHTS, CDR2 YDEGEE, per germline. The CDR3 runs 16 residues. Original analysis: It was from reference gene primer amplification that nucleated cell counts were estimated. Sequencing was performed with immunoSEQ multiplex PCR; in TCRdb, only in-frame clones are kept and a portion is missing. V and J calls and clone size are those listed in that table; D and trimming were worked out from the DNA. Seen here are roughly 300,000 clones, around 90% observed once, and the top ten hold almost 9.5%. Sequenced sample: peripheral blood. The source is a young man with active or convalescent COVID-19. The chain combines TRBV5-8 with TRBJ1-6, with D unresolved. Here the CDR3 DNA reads TGTGCCAGCAGCTTGGACGGAGGGATATTGAATTCACCCCTCCACTTT. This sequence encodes CASSLDGGILNSPLHF. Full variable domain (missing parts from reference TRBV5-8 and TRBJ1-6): EAGVTQSPTHLIKTRGQQATLRCSPISGHTSVYWYQQALGLGLQFLLWYDEGEERNRGNFPPRFSGRQFPNYSSELNVNALELEDSALYLCASSLDGGILNSPLHFGNGTRLTVT.